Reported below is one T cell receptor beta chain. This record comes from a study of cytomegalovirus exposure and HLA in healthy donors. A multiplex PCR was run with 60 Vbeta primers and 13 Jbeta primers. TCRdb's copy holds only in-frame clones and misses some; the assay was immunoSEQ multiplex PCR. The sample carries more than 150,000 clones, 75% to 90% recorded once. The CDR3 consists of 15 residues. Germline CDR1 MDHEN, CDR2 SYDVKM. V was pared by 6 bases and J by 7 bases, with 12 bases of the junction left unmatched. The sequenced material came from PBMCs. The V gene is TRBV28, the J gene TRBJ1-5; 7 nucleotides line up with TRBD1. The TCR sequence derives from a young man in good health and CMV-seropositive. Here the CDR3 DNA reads TGTGCCAGCAGCGCAAAGGACAGGAACCAGCAGCCCCAGCATTTT. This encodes CASSAKDRNQQPQHF.